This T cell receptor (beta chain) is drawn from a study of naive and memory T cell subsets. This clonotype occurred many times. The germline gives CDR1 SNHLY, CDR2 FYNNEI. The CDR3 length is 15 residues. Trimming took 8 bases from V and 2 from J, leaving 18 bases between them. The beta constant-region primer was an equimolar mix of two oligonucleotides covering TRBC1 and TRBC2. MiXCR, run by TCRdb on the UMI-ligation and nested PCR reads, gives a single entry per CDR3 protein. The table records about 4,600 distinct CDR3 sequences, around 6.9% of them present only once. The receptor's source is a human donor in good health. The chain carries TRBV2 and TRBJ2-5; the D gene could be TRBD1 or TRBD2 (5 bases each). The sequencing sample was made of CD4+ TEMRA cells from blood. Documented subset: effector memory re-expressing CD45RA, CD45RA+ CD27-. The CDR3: CASHSPGAVQETQYF. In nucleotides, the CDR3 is TGTGCCAGCCATAGCCCCGGGGCGGTTCAAGAGACCCAGTACTTC.